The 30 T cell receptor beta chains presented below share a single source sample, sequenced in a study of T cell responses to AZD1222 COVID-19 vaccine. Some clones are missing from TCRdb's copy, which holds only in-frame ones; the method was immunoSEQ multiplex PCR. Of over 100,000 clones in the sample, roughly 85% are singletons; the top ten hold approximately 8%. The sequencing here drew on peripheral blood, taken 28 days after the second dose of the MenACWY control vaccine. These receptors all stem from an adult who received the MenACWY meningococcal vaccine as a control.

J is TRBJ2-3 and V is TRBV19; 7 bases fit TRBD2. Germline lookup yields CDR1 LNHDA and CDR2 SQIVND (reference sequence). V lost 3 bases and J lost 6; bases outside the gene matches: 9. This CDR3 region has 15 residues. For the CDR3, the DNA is TGTGCCAGTAGTATTACCCCGGGACTAAAGGATACGCAGTATTTT. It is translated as CASSITPGLKDTQYF.

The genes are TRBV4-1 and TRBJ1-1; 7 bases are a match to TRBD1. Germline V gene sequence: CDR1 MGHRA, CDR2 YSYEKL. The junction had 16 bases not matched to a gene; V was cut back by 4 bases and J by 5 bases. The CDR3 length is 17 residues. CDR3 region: CASSLDREGGWGTEAFF. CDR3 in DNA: TGCGCCAGCAGCCTCGACAGGGAAGGGGGATGGGGTACTGAAGCTTTCTTT.

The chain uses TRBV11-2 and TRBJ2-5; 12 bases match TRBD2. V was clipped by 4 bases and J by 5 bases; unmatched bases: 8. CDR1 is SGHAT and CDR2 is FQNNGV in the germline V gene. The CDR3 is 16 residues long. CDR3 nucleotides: TGTGCCAGCAGCTCCGGACTAGCGGGGCCCTGGGAGACCCAGTACTTC. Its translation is CASSSGLAGPWETQYF.

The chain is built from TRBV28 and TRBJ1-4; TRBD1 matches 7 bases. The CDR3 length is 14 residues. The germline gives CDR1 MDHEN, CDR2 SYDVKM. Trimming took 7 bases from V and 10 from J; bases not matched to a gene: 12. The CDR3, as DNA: TGTGCCAGCACCAAATCCCGGGACAGAGGAAAACTGTTTTTT. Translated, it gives CASTKSRDRGKLFF.

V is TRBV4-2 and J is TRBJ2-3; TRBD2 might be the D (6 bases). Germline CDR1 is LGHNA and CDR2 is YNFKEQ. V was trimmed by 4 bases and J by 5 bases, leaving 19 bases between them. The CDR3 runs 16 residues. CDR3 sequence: CASSPGISGEVDTQYF. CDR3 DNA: TGTGCCAGCAGCCCGGGGATTAGCGGAGAGGTAGATACGCAGTATTTT.

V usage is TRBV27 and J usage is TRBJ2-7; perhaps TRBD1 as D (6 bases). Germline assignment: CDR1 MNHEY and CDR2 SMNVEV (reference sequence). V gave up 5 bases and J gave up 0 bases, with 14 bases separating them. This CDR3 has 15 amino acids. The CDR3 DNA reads TGTGCCAGCAGTACGGGACATCCGGTCTCCTACGAGCAGTACTTC. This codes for CASSTGHPVSYEQYF.

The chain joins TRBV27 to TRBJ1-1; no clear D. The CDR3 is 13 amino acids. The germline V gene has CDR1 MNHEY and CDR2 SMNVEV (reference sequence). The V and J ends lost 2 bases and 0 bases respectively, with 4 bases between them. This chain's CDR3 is CASSLRLNTEAFF. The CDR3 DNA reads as TGTGCCAGCAGTTTAAGGTTGAACACTGAAGCTTTCTTT.

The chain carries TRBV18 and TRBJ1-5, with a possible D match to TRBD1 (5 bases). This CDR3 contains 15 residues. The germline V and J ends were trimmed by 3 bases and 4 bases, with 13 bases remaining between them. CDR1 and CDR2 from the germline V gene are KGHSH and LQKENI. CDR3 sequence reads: CASSPPGRTNQPQHF. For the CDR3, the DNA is TGTGCCAGCTCACCGCCGGGACGGACAAATCAGCCCCAGCATTTT.

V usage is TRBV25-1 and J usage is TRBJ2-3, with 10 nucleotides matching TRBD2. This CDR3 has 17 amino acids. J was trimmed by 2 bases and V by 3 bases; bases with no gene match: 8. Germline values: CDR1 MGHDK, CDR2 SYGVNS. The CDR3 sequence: CASSDSLAGDLTDTQYF. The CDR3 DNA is TGTGCCAGCAGTGATTCCCTAGCGGGAGACCTCACAGATACGCAGTATTTT.

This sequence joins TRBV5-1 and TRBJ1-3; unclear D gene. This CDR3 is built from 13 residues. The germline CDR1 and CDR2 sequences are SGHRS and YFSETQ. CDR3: CAWRGLDGNTIYF. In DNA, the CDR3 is TGCGCTTGGCGAGGGCTGGATGGAAACACCATATATTTT. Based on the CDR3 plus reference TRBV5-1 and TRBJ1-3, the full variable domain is KAGVTQTPRYLIKTRGQQVTLSCSPISGHRSVSWYQQTPGQGLQFLFEYFSETQRNKGNFPGRFSGRQFSNSRSEMNVSTLELGDSALYLCAWRGLDGNTIYFGEGSWLTVV.

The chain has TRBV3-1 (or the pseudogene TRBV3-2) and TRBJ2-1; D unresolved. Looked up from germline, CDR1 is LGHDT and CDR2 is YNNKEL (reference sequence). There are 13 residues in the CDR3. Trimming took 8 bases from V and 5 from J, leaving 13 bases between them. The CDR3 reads CASADGPNNEQFF. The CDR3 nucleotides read TGTGCCAGCGCGGATGGACCAAACAATGAGCAGTTCTTC.

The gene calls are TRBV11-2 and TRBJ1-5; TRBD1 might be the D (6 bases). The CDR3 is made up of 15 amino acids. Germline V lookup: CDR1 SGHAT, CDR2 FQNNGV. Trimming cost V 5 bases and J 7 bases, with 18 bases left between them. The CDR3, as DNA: TGTGCCAGCAGCGCCGGGACAAGGGGAACCCAGCCCCAGCATTTT. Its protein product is CASSAGTRGTQPQHF.

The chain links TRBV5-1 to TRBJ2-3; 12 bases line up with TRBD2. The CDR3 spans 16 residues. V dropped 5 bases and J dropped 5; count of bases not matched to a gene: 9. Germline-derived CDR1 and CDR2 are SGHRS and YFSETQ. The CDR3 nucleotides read TGCGCCAGCAGAGAGGCTAGCGGGGGGGCAGGAGATACGCAGTATTTT. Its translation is CASREASGGAGDTQYF.

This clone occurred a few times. The DNA for the CDR3 is TGTGCCAGCAGCTTAAAGGGGTCAGGTGAAAAACTGTTTTTT. This translates into CASSLKGSGEKLFF. The rearrangement uses TRBV5-4 and TRBJ1-4, with TRBD1 as a possible D gene (5 bases). This CDR3 spans 14 amino acids. The V end lost 2 bases, the J end lost 7 bases, and 12 bases lay between the germline ends. Germline CDR1 and CDR2: SGHNT and YYREEE (reference sequence).

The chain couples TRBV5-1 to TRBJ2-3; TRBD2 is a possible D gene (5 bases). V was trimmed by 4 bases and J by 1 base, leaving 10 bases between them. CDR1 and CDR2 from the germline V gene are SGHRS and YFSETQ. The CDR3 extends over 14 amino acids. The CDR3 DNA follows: TGCGCCAGCAGCATGGAGGCCCGCACAGATACGCAGTATTTT. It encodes CASSMEARTDTQYF. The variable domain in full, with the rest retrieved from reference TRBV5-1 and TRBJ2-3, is KAGVTQTPRYLIKTRGQQVTLSCSPISGHRSVSWYQQTPGQGLQFLFEYFSETQRNKGNFPGRFSGRQFSNSRSEMNVSTLELGDSALYLCASSMEARTDTQYFGPGTRLTVL.

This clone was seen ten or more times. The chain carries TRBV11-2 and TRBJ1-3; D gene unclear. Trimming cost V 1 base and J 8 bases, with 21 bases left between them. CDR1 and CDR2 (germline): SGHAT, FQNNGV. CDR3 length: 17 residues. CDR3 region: CASSLVAWSGRLDTIYF. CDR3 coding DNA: TGTGCCAGCAGCTTAGTAGCTTGGTCCGGGAGGCTGGACACCATATATTTT.

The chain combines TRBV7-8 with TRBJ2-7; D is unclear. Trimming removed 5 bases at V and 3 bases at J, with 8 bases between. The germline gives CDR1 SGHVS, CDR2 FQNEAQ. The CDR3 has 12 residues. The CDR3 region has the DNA TGTGCCAGCAGCCTCCGAGGCTACGAGCAGTACTTC. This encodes CASSLRGYEQYF.

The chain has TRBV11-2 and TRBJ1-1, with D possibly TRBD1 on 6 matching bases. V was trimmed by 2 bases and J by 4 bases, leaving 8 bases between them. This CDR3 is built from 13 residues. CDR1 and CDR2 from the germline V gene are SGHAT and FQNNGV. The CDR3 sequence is CASSLTGRTEAFF. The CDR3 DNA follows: TGTGCCAGCAGCTTAACAGGGCGCACTGAAGCTTTCTTT.

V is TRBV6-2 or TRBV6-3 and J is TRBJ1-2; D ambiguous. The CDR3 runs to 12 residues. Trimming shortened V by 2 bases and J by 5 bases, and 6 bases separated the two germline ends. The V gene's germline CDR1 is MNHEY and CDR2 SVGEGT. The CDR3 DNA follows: TGTGCCAGCAGTTACGAGGCATATGGCTACACCTTC. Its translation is CASSYEAYGYTF.

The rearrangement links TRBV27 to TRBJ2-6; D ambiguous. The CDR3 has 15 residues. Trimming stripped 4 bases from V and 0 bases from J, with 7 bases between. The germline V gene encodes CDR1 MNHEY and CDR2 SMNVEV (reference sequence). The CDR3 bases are TGTGCCAGCAGTTCGCGGCCCTCTGGGGCCAACGTCCTGACTTTC. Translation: CASSSRPSGANVLTF.

The CDR3 protein is CASSPWTDGADTQYF. As DNA, the CDR3 is TGCGCCAGCAGCCCATGGACGGACGGGGCGGATACGCAGTATTTT. The chain links TRBV5-1 to TRBJ2-3; D may correspond to TRBD1 or TRBD2 (5 bases each). Germline V gene sequence: CDR1 SGHRS, CDR2 YFSETQ. The V gene lost 4 bases and the J gene lost 6 bases, with 18 bases spanning the gap. There are 15 residues in the CDR3.

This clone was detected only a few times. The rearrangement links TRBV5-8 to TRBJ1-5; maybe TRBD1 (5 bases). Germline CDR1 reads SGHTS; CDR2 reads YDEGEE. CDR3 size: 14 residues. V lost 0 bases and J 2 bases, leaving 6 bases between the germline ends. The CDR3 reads CASSLVGGNQPQHF. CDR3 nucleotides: TGTGCCAGCAGCTTGGTAGGGGGCAATCAGCCCCAGCATTTT.

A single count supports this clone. The CDR3 region is CSASLGQGGYEQYF. The CDR3 coding sequence is TGCAGTGCTAGTCTGGGACAGGGGGGATACGAGCAGTACTTC. The genes are TRBV20-1 and TRBJ2-7, with 11 positions matching TRBD1. The CDR3 is 14 residues long. V dropped 3 bases and J dropped 4; count of bases not matched to a gene: 5. Germline CDR1 and CDR2: DFQATT and SNEGSKA (reference sequence).

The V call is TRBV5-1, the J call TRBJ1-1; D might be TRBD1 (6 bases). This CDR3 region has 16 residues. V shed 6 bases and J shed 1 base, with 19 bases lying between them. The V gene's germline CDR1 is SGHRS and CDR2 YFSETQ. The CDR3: CASTPGGGGRNTEAFF. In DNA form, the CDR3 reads TGCGCCAGCACCCCCGGAGGGGGGGGCCGGAACACTGAAGCTTTCTTT.

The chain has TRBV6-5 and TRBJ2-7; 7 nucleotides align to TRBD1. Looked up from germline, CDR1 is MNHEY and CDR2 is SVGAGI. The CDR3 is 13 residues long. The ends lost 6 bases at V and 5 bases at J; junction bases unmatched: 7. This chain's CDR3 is CASRIQGRDEQYF. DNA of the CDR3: TGTGCCAGCAGGATACAGGGGCGCGACGAGCAGTACTTC.

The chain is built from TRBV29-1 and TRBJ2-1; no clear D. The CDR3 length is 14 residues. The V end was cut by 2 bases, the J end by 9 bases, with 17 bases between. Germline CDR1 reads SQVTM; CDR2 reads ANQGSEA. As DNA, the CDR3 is TGCAGCGTTGAACCTTTCATGACGTGGCCTGAGCAGTTCTTC. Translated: CSVEPFMTWPEQFF.

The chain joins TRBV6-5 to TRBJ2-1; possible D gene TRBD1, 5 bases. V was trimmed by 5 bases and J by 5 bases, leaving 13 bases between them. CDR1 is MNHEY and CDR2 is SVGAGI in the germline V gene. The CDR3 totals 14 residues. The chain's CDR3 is CASSNWGTDNEQFF. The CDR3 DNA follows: TGTGCCAGCAGTAACTGGGGCACTGACAATGAGCAGTTCTTC.

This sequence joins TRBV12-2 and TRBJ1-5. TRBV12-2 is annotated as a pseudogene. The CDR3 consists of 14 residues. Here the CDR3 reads CASRHSPVNQPQHF. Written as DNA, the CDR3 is TGTGCAAGTCGCCACTCCCCCGTAAATCAGCCCCAGCATTTT.

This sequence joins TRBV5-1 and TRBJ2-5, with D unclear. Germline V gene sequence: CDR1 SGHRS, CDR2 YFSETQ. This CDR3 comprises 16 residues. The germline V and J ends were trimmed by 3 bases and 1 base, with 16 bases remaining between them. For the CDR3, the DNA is TGCGCCAGCAGCTCTGGGCGTGACATATTCCAAGAGACCCAGTACTTC. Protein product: CASSSGRDIFQETQYF.

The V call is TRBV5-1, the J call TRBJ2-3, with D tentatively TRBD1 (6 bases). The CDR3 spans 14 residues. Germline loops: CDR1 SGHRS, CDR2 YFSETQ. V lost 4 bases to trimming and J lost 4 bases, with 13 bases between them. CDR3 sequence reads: CASSLTRQADTQYF. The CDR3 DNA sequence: TGCGCCAGCAGCCTTACCCGACAGGCAGATACGCAGTATTTT.